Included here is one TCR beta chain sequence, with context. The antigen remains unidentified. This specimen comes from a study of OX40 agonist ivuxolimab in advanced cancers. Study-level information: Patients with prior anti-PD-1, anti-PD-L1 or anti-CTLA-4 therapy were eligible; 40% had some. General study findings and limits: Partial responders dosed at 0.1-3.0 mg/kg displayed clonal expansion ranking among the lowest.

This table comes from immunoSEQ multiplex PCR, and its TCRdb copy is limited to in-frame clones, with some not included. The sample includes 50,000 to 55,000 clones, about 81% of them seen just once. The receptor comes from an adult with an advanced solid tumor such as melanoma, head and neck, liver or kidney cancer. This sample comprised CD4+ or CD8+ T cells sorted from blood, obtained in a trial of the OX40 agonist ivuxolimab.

The CDR3 DNA follows: TGTGCCAGCAGTCCGGCGTCCCGAAAACTGTTTTTT. It codes for CASSPASRKLFF. The rearrangement uses TRBV28 and TRBJ1-4; D is undetermined. Trimming stripped 5 bases from V and 10 bases from J, with 11 bases between. The CDR3 has 12 residues. Looked up from germline, CDR1 is MDHEN and CDR2 is SYDVKM.